What follows is one TCR beta chain and its context. The germline gives CDR1 SGDLS, CDR2 YYNGEE. This CDR3 region has 14 residues. V lost 4 bases and J lost 5, with 15 bases in between. In the authors' methods: Nucleated cell number was recorded as an estimate derived from reference gene primer amplification. Assay: immunoSEQ multiplex PCR; the TCRdb copy retains only in-frame clones and omits some. V and J calls and clone size follow that table, whereas D and trimming were derived from the DNA. In the table there are approximately 140,000 clones, approximately 82% of which are singletons. The data were obtained in a study of blood T cell repertoires in COVID-19. At the level of the study: The origin of the acute and convalescent COVID-19 samples was the United States, Italy and Spain. The cDNA or gDNA used as material had been derived from T cells, B-cell-depleted T cells, or PBMCs.

The sample was peripheral blood. The chain carries TRBV9 and TRBJ1-1; no reliable D call. This clonotype was obtained from a human donor with acute or convalescent COVID-19. The donor label of this sample is uncertain. DNA of the CDR3: TGTGCCAGCAGCCTCTCCCCGGGGTCGACTGAAGCTTTCTTT. Protein product: CASSLSPGSTEAFF.